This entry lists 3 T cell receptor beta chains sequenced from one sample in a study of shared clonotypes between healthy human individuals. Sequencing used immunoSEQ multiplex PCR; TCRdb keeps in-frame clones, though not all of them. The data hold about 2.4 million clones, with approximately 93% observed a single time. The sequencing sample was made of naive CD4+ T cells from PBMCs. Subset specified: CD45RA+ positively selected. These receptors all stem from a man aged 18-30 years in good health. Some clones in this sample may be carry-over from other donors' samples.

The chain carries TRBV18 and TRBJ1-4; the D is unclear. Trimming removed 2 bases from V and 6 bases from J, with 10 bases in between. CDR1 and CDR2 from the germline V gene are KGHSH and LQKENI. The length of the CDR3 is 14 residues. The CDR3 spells CASSPGSGHEKLFF. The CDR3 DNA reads TGTGCCAGCTCACCAGGGAGTGGGCATGAAAAACTGTTTTTT.

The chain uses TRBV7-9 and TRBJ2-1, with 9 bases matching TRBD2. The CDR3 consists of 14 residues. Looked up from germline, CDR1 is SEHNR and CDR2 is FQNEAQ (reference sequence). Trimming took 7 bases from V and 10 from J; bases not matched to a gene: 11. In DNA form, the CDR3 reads TGTGCCAGCAATTATCCGGGACTAGCAGTAGAGCAGTTCTTC. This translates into CASNYPGLAVEQFF.

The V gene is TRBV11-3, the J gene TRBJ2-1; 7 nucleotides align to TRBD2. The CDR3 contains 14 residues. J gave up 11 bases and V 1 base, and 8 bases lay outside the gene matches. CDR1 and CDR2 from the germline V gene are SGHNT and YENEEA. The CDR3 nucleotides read TGTGCCAGCAGCTTAGCGGGGACTAACGGGAAGCAGTTCTTC. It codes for CASSLAGTNGKQFF.